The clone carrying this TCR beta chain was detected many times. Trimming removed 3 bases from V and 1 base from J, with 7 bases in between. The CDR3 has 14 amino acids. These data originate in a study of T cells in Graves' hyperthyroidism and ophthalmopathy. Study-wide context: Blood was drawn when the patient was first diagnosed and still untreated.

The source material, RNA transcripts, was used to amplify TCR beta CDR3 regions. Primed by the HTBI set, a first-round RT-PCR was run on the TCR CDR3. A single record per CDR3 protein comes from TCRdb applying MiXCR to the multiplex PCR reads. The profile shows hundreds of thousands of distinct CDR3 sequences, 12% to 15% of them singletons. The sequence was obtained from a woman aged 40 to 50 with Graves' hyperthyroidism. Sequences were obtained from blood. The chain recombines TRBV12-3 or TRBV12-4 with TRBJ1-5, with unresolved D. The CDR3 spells CASSFQLSNQPQHF. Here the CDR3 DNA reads TGTGCCAGCAGTTTTCAGTTGAGCAATCAGCCCCAGCATTTT.